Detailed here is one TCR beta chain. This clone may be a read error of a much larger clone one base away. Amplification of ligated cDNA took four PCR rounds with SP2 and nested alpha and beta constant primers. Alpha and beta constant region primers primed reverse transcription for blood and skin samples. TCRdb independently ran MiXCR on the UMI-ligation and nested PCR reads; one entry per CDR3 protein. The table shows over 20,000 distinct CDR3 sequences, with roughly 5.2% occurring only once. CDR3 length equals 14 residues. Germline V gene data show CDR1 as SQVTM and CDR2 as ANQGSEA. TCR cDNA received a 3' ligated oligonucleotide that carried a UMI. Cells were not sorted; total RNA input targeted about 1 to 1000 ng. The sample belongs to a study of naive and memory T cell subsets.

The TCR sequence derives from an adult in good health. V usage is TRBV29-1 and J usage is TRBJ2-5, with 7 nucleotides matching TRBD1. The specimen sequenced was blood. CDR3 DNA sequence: TGCAGCGCCTCTCCCGACAGGGATAAAGAGACCCAGTGCTTC. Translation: CSASPDRDKETQCF.